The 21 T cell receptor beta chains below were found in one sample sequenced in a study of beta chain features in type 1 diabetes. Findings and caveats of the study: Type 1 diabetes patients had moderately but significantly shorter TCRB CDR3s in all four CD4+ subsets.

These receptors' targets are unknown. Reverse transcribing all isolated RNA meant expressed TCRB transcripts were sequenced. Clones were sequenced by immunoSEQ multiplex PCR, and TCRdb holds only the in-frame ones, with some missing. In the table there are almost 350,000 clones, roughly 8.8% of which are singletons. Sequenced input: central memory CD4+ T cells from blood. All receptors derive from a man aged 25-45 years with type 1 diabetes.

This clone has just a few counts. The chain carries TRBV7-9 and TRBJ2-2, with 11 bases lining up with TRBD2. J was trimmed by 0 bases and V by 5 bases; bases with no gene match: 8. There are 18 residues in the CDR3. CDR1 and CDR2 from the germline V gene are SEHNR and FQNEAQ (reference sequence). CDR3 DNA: TGTGCCAGCAGCCTCATGGGGACTAGCGGATCGAACACCGGGGAGCTGTTTTTT. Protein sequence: CASSLMGTSGSNTGELFF.

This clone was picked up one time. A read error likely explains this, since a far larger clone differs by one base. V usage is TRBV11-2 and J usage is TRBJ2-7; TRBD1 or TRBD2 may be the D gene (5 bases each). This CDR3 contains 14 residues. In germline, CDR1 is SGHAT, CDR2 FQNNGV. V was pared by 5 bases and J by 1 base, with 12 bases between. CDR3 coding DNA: TGTGCCAGCAGCGGGGGTTTCAGTTCCTACGAGCAGTACTTC. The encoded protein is CASSGGFSSYEQYF.

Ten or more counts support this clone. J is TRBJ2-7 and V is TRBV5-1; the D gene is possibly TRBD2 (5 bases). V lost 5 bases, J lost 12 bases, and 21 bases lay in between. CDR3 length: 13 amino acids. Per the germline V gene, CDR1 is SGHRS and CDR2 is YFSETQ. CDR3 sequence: CASSEGIVAPTYF. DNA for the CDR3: TGCGCCAGCAGTGAAGGGATCGTAGCGCCCACGTACTTC. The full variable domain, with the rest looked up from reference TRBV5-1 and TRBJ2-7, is KAGVTQTPRYLIKTRGQQVTLSCSPISGHRSVSWYQQTPGQGLQFLFEYFSETQRNKGNFPGRFSGRQFSNSRSEMNVSTLELGDSALYLCASSEGIVAPTYFGPGTRLTVT.

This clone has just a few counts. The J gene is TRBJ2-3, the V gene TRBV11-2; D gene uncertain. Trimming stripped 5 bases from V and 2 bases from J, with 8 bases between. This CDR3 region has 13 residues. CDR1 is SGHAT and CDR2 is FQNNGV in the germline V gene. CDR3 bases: TGTGCCAGCAGCCGGAGTTACACAGATACGCAGTATTTT. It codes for CASSRSYTDTQYF.

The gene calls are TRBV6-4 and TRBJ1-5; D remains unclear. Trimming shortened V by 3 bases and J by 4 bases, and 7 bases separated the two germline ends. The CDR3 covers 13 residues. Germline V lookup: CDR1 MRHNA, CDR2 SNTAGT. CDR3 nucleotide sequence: TGTGCCAGCAGTGAAACAGTTAATCAGCCCCAGCATTTT. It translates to CASSETVNQPQHF.

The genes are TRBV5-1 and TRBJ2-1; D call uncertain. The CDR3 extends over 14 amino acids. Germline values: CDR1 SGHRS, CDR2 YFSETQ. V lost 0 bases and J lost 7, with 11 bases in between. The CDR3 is CASSLGLGFNEQFF. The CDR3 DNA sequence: TGCGCCAGCAGCTTGGGGCTGGGCTTTAATGAGCAGTTCTTC.

In DNA form, the CDR3 reads TGTGCCATCGCGGAGGAGAGGAACTATGGCTACACCTTC. Protein product: CAIAEERNYGYTF. This chain connects TRBV10-3 to TRBJ1-2; no reliable D call. V was clipped by 8 bases and J by 2 bases, with 12 bases between them. There are 13 residues in the CDR3. CDR1 is ENHRY and CDR2 is SYGVKD in the germline V gene.

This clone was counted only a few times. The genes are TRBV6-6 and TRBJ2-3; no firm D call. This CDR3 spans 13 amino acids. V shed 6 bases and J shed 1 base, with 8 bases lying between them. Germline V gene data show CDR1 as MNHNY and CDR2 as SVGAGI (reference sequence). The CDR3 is CASRQTRTDTQYF. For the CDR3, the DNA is TGTGCCAGCAGGCAGACCCGCACAGATACGCAGTATTTT.

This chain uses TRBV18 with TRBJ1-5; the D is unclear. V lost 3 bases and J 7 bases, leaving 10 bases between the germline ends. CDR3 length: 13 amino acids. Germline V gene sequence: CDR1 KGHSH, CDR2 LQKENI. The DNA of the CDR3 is TGTGCCAGCTCACCCCCCGGAAGACAGCCCCAGCATTTT. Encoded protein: CASSPPGRQPQHF. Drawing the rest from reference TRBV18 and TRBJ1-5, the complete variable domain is NAGVMQNPRHLVRRRGQEARLRCSPMKGHSHVYWYRQLPEEGLKFMVYLQKENIIDESGMPKERFSAEFPKEGPSILRIQQVVRGDSAAYFCASSPPGRQPQHFGDGTRLSIL.

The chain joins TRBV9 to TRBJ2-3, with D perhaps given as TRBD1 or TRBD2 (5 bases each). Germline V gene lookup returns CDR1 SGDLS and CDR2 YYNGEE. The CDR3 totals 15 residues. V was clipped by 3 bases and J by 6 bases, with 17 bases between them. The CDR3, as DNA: TGTGCCAGCAGCGGCGACCGGGGACGGTGGGATACGCAGTATTTT. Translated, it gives CASSGDRGRWDTQYF.

The CDR3 loop reads CASSQMYNPYEQYF. The CDR3 nucleotides read TGTGCCAGCAGCCAAATGTATAATCCCTACGAGCAGTACTTC. The chain couples TRBV5-4 to TRBJ2-5; D unresolved. The assigned J gene may be wrong: the sequence end matches TRBJ2-7 better. The CDR3 is 14 residues long. Germline CDR1 is SGHNT and CDR2 is YYREEE (reference sequence).

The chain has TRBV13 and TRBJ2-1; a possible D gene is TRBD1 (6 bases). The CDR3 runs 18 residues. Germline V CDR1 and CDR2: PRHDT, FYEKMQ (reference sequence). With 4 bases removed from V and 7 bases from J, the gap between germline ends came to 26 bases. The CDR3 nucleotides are TGTGCCAGCAGCTCCATTAACAGGGTAACTGGCCTCGGAAATGAGCAGTTCTTC. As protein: CASSSINRVTGLGNEQFF.

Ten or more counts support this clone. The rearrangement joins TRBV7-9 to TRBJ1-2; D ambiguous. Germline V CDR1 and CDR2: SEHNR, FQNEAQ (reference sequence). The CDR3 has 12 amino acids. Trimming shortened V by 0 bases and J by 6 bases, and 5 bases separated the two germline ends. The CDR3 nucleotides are TGTGCCAGCAGCTTAGCACAGAATGGCTACACCTTC. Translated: CASSLAQNGYTF.

In DNA, the CDR3 is TGCGCCAGCAGCTTTAGCGGGGGGAGCTCCTACGAGCAGTACTTC. This gives the protein CASSFSGGSSYEQYF. The chain combines TRBV5-1 with TRBJ2-7, with 10 bases fitting TRBD2. J gave up 0 bases and V 2 bases, and 2 bases lay outside the gene matches. Looked up from germline, CDR1 is SGHRS and CDR2 is YFSETQ. The CDR3 is 15 residues long. The variable domain in full, with the rest retrieved from reference TRBV5-1 and TRBJ2-7, is KAGVTQTPRYLIKTRGQQVTLSCSPISGHRSVSWYQQTPGQGLQFLFEYFSETQRNKGNFPGRFSGRQFSNSRSEMNVSTLELGDSALYLCASSFSGGSSYEQYFGPGTRLTVT.

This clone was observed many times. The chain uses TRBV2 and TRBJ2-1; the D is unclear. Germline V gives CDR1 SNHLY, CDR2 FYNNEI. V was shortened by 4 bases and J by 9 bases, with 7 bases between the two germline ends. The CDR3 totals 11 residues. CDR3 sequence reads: CASSGAIEQFF. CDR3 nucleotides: TGTGCCAGCAGTGGGGCGATTGAGCAGTTCTTC.

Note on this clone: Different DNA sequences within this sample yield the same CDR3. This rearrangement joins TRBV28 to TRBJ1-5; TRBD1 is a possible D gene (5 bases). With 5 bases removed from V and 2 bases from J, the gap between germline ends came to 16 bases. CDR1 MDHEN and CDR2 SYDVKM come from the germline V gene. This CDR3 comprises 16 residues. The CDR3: CASSQLSGGGNQPQHF. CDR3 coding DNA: TGTGCCAGCAGTCAACTCAGTGGGGGGGGCAATCAGCCCCAGCATTTT.

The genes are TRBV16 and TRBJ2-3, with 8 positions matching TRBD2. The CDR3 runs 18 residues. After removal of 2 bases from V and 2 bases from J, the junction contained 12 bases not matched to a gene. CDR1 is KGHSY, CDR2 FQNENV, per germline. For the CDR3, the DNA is TGTGCCAGCAGCCAAGAGGAAAGGCTAGCGGGTCCCACAGATACGCAGTATTTT. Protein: CASSQEERLAGPTDTQYF.

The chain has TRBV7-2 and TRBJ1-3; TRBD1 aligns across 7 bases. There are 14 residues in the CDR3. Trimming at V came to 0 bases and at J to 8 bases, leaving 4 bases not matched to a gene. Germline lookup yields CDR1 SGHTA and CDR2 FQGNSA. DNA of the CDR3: TGTGCCAGCAGCTTAGCAGGGGGCGAAGACACCATATATTTT. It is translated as CASSLAGGEDTIYF.

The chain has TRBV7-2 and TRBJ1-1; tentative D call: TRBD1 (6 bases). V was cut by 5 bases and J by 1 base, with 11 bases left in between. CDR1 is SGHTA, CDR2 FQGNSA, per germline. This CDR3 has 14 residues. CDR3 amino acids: CASSTRTANTEAFF. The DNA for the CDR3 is TGTGCCAGCAGCACCCGGACAGCGAACACTGAAGCTTTCTTT. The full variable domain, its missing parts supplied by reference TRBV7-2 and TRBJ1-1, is GAGVSQSPSNKVTEKGKDVELRCDPISGHTALYWYRQSLGQGLEFLIYFQGNSAPDKSGLPSDRFSAERTGGSVSTLTIQRTQQEDSAVYLCASSTRTANTEAFFGQGTRLTVV.

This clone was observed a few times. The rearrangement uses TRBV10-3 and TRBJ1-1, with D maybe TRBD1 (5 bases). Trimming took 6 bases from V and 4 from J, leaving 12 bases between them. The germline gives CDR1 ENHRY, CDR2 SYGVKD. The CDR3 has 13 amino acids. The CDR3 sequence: CAIRGSRGTEAFF. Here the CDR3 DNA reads TGTGCCATCAGGGGGTCGAGGGGCACTGAAGCTTTCTTT.

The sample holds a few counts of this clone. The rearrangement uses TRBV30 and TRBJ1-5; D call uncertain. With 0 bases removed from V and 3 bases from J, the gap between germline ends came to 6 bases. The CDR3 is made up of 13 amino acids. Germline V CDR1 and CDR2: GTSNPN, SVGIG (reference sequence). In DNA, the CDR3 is TGTGCCTGGAGTGTTAGCCTCAATCAGCCCCAGCATTTT. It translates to CAWSVSLNQPQHF.